This T cell receptor (beta chain) was obtained from a study of T cell clonality in common variable immunodeficiency (dated by TCRdb to about 2015). Findings and caveats that apply to the study as a whole: Reportedly, TCRbeta sequences from CVID had fewer deletions and N-nucleotide insertions, and highly modified clones with 13 or more V deletions were absent from CVID. Fewer TCRbeta clones were shared among CVID subjects than among healthy controls (p < 0.0001). Despite equal DNA input, controls averaged roughly 89,000 unique sequences per sample versus about 30,000 in CVID samples. It was noted by the authors that sequencing of the repertoires of T cell subpopulations would be needed to clarify the cause of the increased clonality in CVID. TCRbeta clonality was higher in CVID subjects than in healthy controls (t-test p = 0.018), and the increase was most characteristic of about a third of subjects. Differences among patients in the CVID cohort limited the correlations between repertoire features and clinical complications.

There are many counts of this clone. What this receptor recognizes is not known. The DNA ends 3 residues before the CDR3 does, and the rest of the CDR3 is filled in from the germline J gene. Reading the germline V gene gives CDR1 SGDLS and CDR2 YYNGEE. Clipping removes 2 bases from V and 4 bases from J, with 5 as the unmatched junction base count. Spanning cysteine to phenylalanine, the CDR3 consists of 15 amino acids. Part of the CDR3 DNA is given, 36 bases translated from base 1. CVID samples and control samples contributed equivalent amounts of genomic DNA as sequencing input. For every sample, a 60 bp segment covering the rearranged TCRbeta CDR3 region was amplified and then sequenced. The immunoSEQ assay, a bias-corrected multiplex PCR with high-throughput sequencing, was employed for TCRbeta amplification. The original pipeline was this. Every unique nucleotide sequence was considered a clone and was annotated with V, D and J genes, copy number and frequency. Sequences were labeled productive if in frame, and non-productive if out of frame or containing stop codons. As previously described, clonality was calculated on the basis of Shannon's entropy. The predicted amino acid sequences of productive clones were used to derive the mean CDR3 Kyte-Doolittle hydropathy. Hierarchical clustering of scaled V gene usage was performed with the R hclust function using Manhattan distance and complete linkage. Sharing of clones by CDR3 amino acid sequence was evaluated through resampling of 12 repertoires per group over 100 rounds. The repertoires were screened for over 60 published EBV-specific TCRbeta sequences and a few hundred published CMV-specific TCRbeta sequences. A couple of CVID samples that yielded fewer than 10,000 sequences were excluded from the analysis, so around 40 CVID repertoires were retained. Held by TCRdb, this immuneACCESS table contains in-frame sequences only and omits some clones. Under half of the omission traces to an unresolved V gene where checked; the cause of the rest is unknown. That table supplies the V and J calls and clone size; D and trimming were determined from the DNA. The sample features about 64,000 clones, and none is a singleton. The ten most abundant clones make up around 1.7% of the sample.

Most CVID patients and most healthy controls were of Caucasian heritage. From each donor, roughly 4.5 to 9 ml of heparinized peripheral whole blood was collected. Genomic DNA from adults with common variable immune deficiency (CVID) and from healthy adult controls was used for sequencing of TCRbeta CDR3 repertoires. There were about 22 healthy adult volunteers in the control group (around twelve female and around ten male), ranging in age from 23 to 66 years, with a mean age of around 31. Diluted blood was density-centrifuged over Hypaque 1077 or Ficoll-Paque to isolate peripheral blood mononuclear cells. Genomic DNA was obtained from unsorted mononuclear cells through either Qiagen column purification or a centrifugation-based method.

Recombination linked TRBV9 to TRBJ2-1, with TRBD2 identical over 8 junction bases. The TCR sequence derives from a person aged 18-69 years in good health. The sequencing sample was made of peripheral blood mononuclear cells. Here the CDR3 is given as CASSVDGGAYNEQFF. CDR3 bases read: TGTGCCAGCAGCGTTGACGGGGGGGCATACAATGAG.